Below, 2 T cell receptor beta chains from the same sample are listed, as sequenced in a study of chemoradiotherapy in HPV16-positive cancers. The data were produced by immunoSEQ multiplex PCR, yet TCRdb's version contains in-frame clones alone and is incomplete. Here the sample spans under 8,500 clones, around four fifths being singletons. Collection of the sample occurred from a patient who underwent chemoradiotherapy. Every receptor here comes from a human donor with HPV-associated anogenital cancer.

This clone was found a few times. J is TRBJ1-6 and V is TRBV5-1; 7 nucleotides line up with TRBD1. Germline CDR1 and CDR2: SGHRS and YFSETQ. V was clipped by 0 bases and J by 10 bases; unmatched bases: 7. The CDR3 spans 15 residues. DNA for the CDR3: TGCGCCAGCAGCTTGGAGACAGGGAGTTGGTCACCCCTCCACTTT. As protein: CASSLETGSWSPLHF.

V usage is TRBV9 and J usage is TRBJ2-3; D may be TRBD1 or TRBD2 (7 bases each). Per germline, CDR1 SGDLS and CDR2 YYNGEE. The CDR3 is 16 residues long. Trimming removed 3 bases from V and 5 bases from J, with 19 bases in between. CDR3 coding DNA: TGTGCCAGCAGCGGGAGCGGGACAGCTGTAGGAGATACGCAGTATTTT. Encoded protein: CASSGSGTAVGDTQYF. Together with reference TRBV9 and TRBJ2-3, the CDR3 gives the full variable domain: DSGVTQTPKHLITATGQRVTLRCSPRSGDLSVYWYQQSLDQGLQFLIQYYNGEERAKGNILERFSAQQFPDLHSELNLSSLELGDSALYFCASSGSGTAVGDTQYFGPGTRLTVL.